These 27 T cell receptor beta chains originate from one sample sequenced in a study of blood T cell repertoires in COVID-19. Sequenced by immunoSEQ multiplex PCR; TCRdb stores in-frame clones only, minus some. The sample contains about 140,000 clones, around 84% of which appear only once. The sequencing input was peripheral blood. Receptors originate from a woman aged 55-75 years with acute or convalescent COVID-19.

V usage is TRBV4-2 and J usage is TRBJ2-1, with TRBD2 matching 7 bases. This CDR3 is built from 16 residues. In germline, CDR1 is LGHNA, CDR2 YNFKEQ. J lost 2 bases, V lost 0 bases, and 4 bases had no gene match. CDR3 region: CASSQDMGGTYNEQFF. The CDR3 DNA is TGTGCCAGCAGCCAAGATATGGGGGGGACCTACAATGAGCAGTTCTTC.

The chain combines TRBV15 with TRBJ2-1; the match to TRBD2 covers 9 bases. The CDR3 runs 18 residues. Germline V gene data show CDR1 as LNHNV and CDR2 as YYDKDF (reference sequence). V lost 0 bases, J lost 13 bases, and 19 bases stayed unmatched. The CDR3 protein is CATSRDLAAGGKGRAQFF. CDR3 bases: TGTGCCACCAGCAGAGATTTGGCAGCGGGGGGTAAGGGAAGAGCCCAGTTCTTC.

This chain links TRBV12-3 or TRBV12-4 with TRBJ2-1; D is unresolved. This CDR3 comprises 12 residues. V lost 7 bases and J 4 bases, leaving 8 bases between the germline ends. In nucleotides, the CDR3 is TGTGCCAGCACGTCTCGTTACAATGAGCAGTTCTTC. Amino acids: CASTSRYNEQFF.

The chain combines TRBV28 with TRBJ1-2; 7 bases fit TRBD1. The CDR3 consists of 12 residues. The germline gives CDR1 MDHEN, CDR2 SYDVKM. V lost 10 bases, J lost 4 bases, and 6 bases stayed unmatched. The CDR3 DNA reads TGTGCCATCTCAGACAGGGCCTATGGCTACACCTTC. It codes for CAISDRAYGYTF.

Here the CDR3 reads CASSFPGRGTHEQYF. DNA for the CDR3: TGTGCCAGCAGTTTTCCCGGCAGGGGTACCCACGAGCAGTACTTC. V gene TRBV27 combines with J gene TRBJ2-7; D may be TRBD1 (6 bases). The CDR3 has 15 residues. Germline CDR1 reads MNHEY; CDR2 reads SMNVEV (reference sequence). V was clipped by 3 bases and J by 5 bases, with 17 bases between them.

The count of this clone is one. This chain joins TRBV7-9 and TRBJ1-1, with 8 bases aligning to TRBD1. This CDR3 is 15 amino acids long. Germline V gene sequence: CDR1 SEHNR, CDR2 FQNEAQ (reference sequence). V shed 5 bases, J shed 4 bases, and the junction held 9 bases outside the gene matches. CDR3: CASSTSVGQGTEAFF. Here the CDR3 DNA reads TGTGCCAGCAGCACTAGCGTCGGACAGGGCACTGAAGCTTTCTTT. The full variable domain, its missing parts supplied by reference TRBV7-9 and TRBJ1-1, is DTGVSQNPRHKITKRGQNVTFRCDPISEHNRLYWYRQTLGQGPEFLTYFQNEAQLEKSRLLSDRFSAERPKGSFSTLEIQRTEQGDSAMYLCASSTSVGQGTEAFFGQGTRLTVV.

As DNA, the CDR3 is TGCGCCAGCAGCTTGGCCGCGGCGAGCTCCTACAATGAGCAGTTCTTC. Protein sequence: CASSLAAASSYNEQFF. The V gene is TRBV5-1, the J gene TRBJ2-1; D unresolved. Germline values: CDR1 SGHRS, CDR2 YFSETQ. With 0 bases removed from V and 0 bases from J, the gap between germline ends came to 10 bases. This CDR3 contains 16 residues.

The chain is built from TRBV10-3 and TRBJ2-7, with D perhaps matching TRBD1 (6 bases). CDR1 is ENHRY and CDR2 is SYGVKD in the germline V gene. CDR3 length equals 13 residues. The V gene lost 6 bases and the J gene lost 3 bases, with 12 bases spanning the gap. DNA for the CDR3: TGTGCCATCAGGGTGGACAGAGACTACGAGCAGTACTTC. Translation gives CAIRVDRDYEQYF.

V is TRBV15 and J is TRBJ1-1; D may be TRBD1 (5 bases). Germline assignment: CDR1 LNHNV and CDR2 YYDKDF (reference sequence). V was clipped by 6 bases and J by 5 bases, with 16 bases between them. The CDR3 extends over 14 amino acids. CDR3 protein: CATRMFTGLTEAFF. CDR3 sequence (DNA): TGTGCCACCAGGATGTTTACAGGACTAACTGAAGCTTTCTTT.

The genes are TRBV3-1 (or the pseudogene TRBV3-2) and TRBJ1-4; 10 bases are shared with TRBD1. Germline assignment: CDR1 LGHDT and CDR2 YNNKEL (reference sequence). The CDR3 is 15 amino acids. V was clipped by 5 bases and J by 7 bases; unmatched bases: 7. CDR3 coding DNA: TGTGCCAGCAGCAAGCCGGGACAGGGGATTGAAAAACTGTTTTTT. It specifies CASSKPGQGIEKLFF.

Written as DNA, the CDR3 is TGTGCCAGCAGCGAACAAACAGGGGACTCACCCCTCCACTTT. This translates into CASSEQTGDSPLHF. This chain links TRBV7-8 with TRBJ1-6, with 7 nucleotides matching TRBD1. Per the germline V gene, CDR1 is SGHVS and CDR2 is FQNEAQ. The CDR3 has 14 amino acids. J was trimmed by 10 bases and V by 5 bases; bases with no gene match: 8.

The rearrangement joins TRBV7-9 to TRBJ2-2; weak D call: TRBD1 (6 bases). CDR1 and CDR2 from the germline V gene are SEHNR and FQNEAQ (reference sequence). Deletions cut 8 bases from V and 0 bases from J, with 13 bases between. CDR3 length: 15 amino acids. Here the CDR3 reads CASLQGSANTGELFF. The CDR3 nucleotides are TGTGCCAGCCTCCAGGGGAGTGCGAACACCGGGGAGCTGTTTTTT.

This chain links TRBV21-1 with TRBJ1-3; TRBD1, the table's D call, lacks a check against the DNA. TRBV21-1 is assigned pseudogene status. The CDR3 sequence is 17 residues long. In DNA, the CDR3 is TGTGCCAGCAGCTCCCCGGGACAGGGTCACTCTGGAAACACCATATATTTT. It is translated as CASSSPGQGHSGNTIYF.

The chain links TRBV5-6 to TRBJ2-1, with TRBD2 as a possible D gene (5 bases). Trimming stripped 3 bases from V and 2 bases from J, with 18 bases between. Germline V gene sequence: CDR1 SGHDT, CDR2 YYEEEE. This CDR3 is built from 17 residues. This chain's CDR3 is CASSYSLGVGTYNEQFF. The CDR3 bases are TGTGCCAGCAGCTACTCCCTCGGGGTAGGGACCTACAATGAGCAGTTCTTC.

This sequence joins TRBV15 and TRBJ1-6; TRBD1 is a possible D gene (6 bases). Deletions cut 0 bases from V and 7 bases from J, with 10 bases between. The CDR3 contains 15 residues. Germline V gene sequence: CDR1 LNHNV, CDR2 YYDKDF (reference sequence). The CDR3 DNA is TGTGCCACCAGCAGAGAGGACAGTACCAATTCACCCCTCCACTTT. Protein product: CATSREDSTNSPLHF.

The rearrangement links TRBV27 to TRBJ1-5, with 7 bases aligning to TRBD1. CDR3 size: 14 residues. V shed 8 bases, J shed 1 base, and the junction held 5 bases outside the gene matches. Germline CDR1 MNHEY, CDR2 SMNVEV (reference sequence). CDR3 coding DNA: TGTGCCAGCTCCGACAGGGACAGCAATCAGCCCCAGCATTTT. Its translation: CASSDRDSNQPQHF.

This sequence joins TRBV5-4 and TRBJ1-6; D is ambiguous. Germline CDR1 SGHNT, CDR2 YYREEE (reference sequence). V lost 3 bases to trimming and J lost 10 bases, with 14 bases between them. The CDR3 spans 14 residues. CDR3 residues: CASSWRATNSPLHF. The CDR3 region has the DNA TGTGCCAGCAGCTGGCGGGCGACGAACTCACCCCTCCACTTT.

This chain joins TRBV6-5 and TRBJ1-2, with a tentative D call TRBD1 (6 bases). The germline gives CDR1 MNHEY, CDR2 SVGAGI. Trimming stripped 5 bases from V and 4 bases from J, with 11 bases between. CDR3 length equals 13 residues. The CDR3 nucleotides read TGTGCCAGCAGTCGACAGGCCACCTATGGCTACACCTTC. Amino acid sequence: CASSRQATYGYTF.

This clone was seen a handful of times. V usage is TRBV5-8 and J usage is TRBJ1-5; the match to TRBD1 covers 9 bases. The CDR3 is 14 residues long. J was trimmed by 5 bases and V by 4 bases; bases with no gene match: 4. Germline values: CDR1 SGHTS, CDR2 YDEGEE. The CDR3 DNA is TGTGCCAGCAGCCCTGACAGGGGGTATCAGCCCCAGCATTTT. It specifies CASSPDRGYQPQHF.

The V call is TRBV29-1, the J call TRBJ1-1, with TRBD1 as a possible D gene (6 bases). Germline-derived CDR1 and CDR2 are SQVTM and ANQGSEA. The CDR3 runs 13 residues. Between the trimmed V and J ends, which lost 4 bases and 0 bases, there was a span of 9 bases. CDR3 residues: CSVAQGLNTEAFF. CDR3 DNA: TGCAGCGTTGCACAGGGACTGAACACTGAAGCTTTCTTT.

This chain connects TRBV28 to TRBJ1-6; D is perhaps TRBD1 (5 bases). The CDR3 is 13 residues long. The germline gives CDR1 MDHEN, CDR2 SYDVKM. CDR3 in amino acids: CALQGTYNSPLHF. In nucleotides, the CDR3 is TGTGCACTTCAGGGTACCTATAATTCACCCCTCCACTTT.

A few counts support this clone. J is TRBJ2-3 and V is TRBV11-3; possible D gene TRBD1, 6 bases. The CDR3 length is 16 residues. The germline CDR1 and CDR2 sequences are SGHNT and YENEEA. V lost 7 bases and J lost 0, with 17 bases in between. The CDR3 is CASTPSRGTSTDTQYF. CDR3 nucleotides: TGTGCCAGCACACCTTCCAGGGGAACTAGCACAGATACGCAGTATTTT.

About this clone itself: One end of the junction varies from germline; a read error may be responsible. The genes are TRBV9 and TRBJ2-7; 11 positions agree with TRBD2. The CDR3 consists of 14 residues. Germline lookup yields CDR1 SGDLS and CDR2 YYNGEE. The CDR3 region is CASSVAGGRYEQYF. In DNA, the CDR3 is TGTGCCAGCAGTGTAGCGGGGGGGCGTTACGAGCAGTACTTC.

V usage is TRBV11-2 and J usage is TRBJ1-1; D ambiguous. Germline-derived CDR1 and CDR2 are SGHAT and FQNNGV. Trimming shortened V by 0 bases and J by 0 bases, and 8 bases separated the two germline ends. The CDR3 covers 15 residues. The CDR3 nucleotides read TGTGCCAGCAGCTTAGATTACAGAATGAACACTGAAGCTTTCTTT. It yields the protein CASSLDYRMNTEAFF.

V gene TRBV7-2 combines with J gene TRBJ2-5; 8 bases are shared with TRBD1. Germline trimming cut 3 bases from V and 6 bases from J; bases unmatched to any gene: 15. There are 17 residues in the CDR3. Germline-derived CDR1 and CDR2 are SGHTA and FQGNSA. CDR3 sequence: CASSFSSGQGGMKTQYF. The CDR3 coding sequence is TGTGCCAGCAGCTTCTCCTCCGGACAGGGAGGAATGAAGACCCAGTACTTC.

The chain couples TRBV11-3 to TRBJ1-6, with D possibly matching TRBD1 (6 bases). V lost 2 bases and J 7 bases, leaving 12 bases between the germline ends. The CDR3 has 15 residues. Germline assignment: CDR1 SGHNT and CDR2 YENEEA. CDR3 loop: CASSLQDRENSPLHF. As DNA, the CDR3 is TGTGCCAGCAGCTTACAGGACAGAGAAAATTCACCCCTCCACTTT.

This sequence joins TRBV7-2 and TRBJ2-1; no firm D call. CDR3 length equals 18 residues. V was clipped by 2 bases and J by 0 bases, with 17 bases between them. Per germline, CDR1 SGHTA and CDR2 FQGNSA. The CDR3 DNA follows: TGTGCCAGCAGCTTACGGGTTGCCAATAACCCCTCCTACAATGAGCAGTTCTTC. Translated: CASSLRVANNPSYNEQFF.